The 6 T cell receptor beta chains presented below share a single source sample, sequenced in a study of blood T cell repertoires in COVID-19. TCRdb keeps only in-frame clones here, not all; method: immunoSEQ multiplex PCR. The sample lists roughly 27,000 clones; 80% were seen once. Sample: peripheral blood. These receptors were taken from an older woman with acute or convalescent COVID-19.

This chain links TRBV27 with TRBJ2-7; D unclear. The CDR3 spans 13 residues. The V end lost 7 bases, the J end lost 0 bases, and 10 bases lay between the germline ends. The V gene's germline CDR1 is MNHEY and CDR2 SMNVEV (reference sequence). CDR3 in amino acids: CASIDGASYEQYF. As DNA, the CDR3 is TGTGCCAGCATAGACGGAGCCTCCTACGAGCAGTACTTC.

The chain joins TRBV27 to TRBJ2-1; the match to TRBD2 covers 14 bases. CDR1 and CDR2 from the germline V gene are MNHEY and SMNVEV (reference sequence). The ends lost 4 bases at V and 2 bases at J; junction bases unmatched: 1. This CDR3 spans 16 amino acids. The CDR3 DNA follows: TGTGCCAGCAGTTCGGGACTAGCGGGGGCCTACAATGAGCAGTTCTTC. Translation gives CASSSGLAGAYNEQFF.

This clone is a singleton in its sample. The rearrangement uses TRBV7-6 and TRBJ2-2; D gene unclear. CDR3 length: 14 residues. Trimming took 2 bases from V and 3 from J, leaving 7 bases between them. Germline V gene sequence: CDR1 SGHVS, CDR2 FNYEAQ. DNA of the CDR3: TGTGCCAGCAGCTTACAAAGCGACACCGGGGAGCTGTTTTTT. As protein: CASSLQSDTGELFF. Full variable domain (outside the CDR3, taken from reference TRBV7-6 and TRBJ2-2): GAGVSQSPRYKVTKRGQDVALRCDPISGHVSLYWYRQALGQGPEFLTYFNYEAQQDKSGLPNDRFSAERPEGSISTLTIQRTEQRDSAMYRCASSLQSDTGELFFGEGSRLTVL.

This clone has just a few counts. The chain employs TRBV7-9 and TRBJ2-1; 13 nucleotides agree with TRBD2. CDR1 is SEHNR, CDR2 FQNEAQ, per germline (reference sequence). The V gene end was trimmed by 5 bases and the J gene end by 7 bases; junction bases not matched to a gene: 2. This CDR3 spans 14 amino acids. The CDR3 is CASSTSGGANEQFF. The CDR3 bases are TGTGCCAGCAGCACTAGCGGGGGGGCAAATGAGCAGTTCTTC.

The rearrangement joins TRBV6-5 to TRBJ2-2; D is unclear. V dropped 0 bases and J dropped 4 bases, with 6 bases sitting between them. CDR1 MNHEY and CDR2 SVGAGI come from the germline V gene. The CDR3 has 14 amino acids. The CDR3 loop is CASSYSRSTGELFF. As DNA, the CDR3 is TGTGCCAGCAGTTACTCGAGGAGCACCGGGGAGCTGTTTTTT.

The V and J genes are TRBV20-1 and TRBJ2-7; D is unclear. The germline V and J ends were trimmed by 0 bases and 7 bases, with 7 bases remaining between them. There are 11 residues in the CDR3. Germline V gene data show CDR1 as DFQATT and CDR2 as SNEGSKA (reference sequence). The CDR3 DNA reads TGCAGTGCTAGAGATCCCCCTGAGCAGTACTTC. Translation: CSARDPPEQYF.